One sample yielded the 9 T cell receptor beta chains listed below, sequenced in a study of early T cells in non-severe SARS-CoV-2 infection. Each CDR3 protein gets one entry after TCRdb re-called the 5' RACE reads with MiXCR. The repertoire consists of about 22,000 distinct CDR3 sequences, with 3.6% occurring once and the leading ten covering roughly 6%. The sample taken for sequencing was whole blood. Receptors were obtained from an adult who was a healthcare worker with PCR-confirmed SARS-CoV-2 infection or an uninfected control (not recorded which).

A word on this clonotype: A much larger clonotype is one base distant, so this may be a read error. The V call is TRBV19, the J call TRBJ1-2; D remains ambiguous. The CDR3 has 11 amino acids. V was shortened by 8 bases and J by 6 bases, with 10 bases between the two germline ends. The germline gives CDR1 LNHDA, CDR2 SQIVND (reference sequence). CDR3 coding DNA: TGTGCCAGTCGGTCAAGGAATGGCTACACCTTC. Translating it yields CASRSRNGYTF.

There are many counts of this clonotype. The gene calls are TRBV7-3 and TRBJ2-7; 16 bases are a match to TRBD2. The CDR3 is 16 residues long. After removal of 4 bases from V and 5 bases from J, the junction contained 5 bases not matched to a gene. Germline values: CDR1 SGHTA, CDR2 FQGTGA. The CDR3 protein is CASSSGTSGRGNEQYF. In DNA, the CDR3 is TGTGCCAGCAGCTCCGGGACTAGCGGGAGGGGAAACGAGCAGTACTTC.

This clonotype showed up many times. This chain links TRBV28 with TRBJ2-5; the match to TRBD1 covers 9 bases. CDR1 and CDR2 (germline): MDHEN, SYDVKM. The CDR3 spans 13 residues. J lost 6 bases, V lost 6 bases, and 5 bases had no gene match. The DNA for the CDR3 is TGTGCCAGCAGAGGGACAGGGCCTAAGACCCAGTACTTC. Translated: CASRGTGPKTQYF.

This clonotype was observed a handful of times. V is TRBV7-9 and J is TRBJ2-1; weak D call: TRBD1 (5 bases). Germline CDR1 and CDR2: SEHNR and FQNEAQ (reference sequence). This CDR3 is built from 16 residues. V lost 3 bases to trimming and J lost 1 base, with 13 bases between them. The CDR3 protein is CASSFPGAGSYNEQFF. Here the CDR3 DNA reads TGTGCCAGCAGCTTCCCTGGGGCAGGGTCCTACAATGAGCAGTTCTTC.

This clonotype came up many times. This CDR3 reads CSASGADGTEAFF. In DNA, the CDR3 is TGCAGTGCCAGCGGGGCAGATGGCACTGAAGCTTTCTTT. V usage is TRBV20-1 and J usage is TRBJ1-1; D possibly corresponds to TRBD1 (5 bases). The ends were cut back, 6 bases at V and 4 bases at J, with 15 bases in the middle. Germline CDR1 reads DFQATT; CDR2 reads SNEGSKA (reference sequence). This CDR3 comprises 13 residues.

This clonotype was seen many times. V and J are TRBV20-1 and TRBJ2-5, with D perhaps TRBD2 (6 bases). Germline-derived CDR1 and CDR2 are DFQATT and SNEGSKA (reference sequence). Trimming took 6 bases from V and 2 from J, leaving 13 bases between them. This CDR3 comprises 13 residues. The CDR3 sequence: CSAPGLTQETQYF. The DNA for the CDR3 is TGCAGTGCCCCGGGACTGACACAAGAGACCCAGTACTTC.

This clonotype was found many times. The chain's CDR3 is CASSSPPPQAFF. CDR3 DNA sequence: TGCGCCAGCAGCTCCCCTCCGCCACAGGCTTTCTTT. The V and J genes are TRBV5-1 and TRBJ1-1; no firm D call. The V and J ends lost 3 bases and 11 bases respectively, with 14 bases between them. Looked up from germline, CDR1 is SGHRS and CDR2 is YFSETQ. The CDR3 length is 12 residues.

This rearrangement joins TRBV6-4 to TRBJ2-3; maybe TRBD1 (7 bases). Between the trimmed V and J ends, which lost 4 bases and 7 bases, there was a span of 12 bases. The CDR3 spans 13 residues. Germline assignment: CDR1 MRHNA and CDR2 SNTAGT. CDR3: CASSAAGGNTQYF. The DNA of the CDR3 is TGTGCCAGCAGTGCAGCAGGGGGGAATACGCAGTATTTT.

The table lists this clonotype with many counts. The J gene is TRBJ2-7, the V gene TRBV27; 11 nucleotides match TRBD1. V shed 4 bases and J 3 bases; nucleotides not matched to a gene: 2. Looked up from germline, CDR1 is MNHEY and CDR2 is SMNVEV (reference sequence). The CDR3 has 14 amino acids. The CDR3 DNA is TGTGCCAGCAGTTGGGGGACAGGGGGCTACGAGCAGTACTTC. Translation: CASSWGTGGYEQYF.